This TCR beta chain comes out of a study of blood T cell repertoires in COVID-19. For the study at large: T cells, B-cell-depleted T cells, or PBMCs supplied cDNA or gDNA.

This CDR3 contains 13 residues. Trimming took 4 bases from V and 2 from J, leaving 9 bases between them. Germline CDR1 SGHRS, CDR2 YFSETQ. The table came from immunoSEQ multiplex PCR; TCRdb's copy has only in-frame clones and leaves some out. The table includes hundreds of thousands of clones, roughly 90% detected once. The sequence came from a man aged 40-49 years with acute or convalescent COVID-19. The source material was peripheral blood. This chain links TRBV5-1 with TRBJ1-1; a possible D gene is TRBD1 (6 bases). CDR3 DNA: TGCGCCAGCAGCACGACAGGAAACACTGAAGCTTTCTTT. Its translation is CASSTTGNTEAFF.